Following are 29 T cell receptor beta chains from one sample sequenced in a study of T cells after yellow fever vaccination. One entry per CDR3 protein results from TCRdb running MiXCR on the 5' RACE reads. The profile shows fewer than 650,000 distinct CDR3 sequences, just over 20% of them singletons. The material sequenced was PBMCs, taken less than 25 days after the first yellow fever vaccination. These receptors originate from a man aged 18 to 30 who received the YFV17D yellow fever vaccine.

V is TRBV20-1 and J is TRBJ2-3; 7 bases line up with TRBD2. Trimming at V came to 1 base and at J to 3 bases, leaving 10 bases not matched to a gene. CDR3 size: 16 residues. Germline V gives CDR1 DFQATT, CDR2 SNEGSKA (reference sequence). The CDR3 DNA reads TGCAGTGCTAGAGGTTTAGGCGGGGGAGGAACAGATACGCAGTATTTT. Protein: CSARGLGGGGTDTQYF.

V and J are TRBV20-1 and TRBJ2-1; 9 bases line up with TRBD1. The CDR3 consists of 14 residues. Per the germline V gene, CDR1 is DFQATT and CDR2 is SNEGSKA (reference sequence). In DNA, the CDR3 is TGCAGCGGAGGGTGGGACAGGGTTTGGGGTGAGCAGTTCTTC. Amino acids: CSGGWDRVWGEQFF.

The chain uses TRBV9 and TRBJ2-3, with D uncertain. The V and J ends lost 7 bases and 2 bases respectively, with 11 bases between them. The V gene's germline CDR1 is SGDLS and CDR2 YYNGEE. The CDR3 consists of 13 residues. CDR3 loop: CASEGQDTDTQYF. The CDR3 nucleotides are TGTGCCAGCGAAGGGCAGGACACAGATACGCAGTATTTT. Together with reference TRBV9 and TRBJ2-3, the CDR3 gives the full variable domain: DSGVTQTPKHLITATGQRVTLRCSPRSGDLSVYWYQQSLDQGLQFLIQYYNGEERAKGNILERFSAQQFPDLHSELNLSSLELGDSALYFCASEGQDTDTQYFGPGTRLTVL.

This clonotype has only a few counts. The rearrangement uses TRBV6-2 or TRBV6-3 and TRBJ1-1; D remains ambiguous. The V gene lost 4 bases and the J gene lost 3 bases, with 12 bases spanning the gap. The length of the CDR3 is 14 residues. The germline V gene has CDR1 MNHEY and CDR2 SVGEGT. The CDR3: CASSFLGSDTEAFF. The CDR3 bases are TGTGCCAGCAGTTTCTTAGGGTCGGACACTGAAGCTTTCTTT.

The J gene is TRBJ2-2, the V gene TRBV24-1; 7 bases are a match to TRBD2. The J segment lost 2 bases and the V segment lost 0 bases, leaving 2 bases of the junction unmatched. The CDR3 is 16 residues long. The germline gives CDR1 KGHDR, CDR2 SFDVKD. Here the CDR3 reads CATSDLSSGNTGELFF. DNA of the CDR3: TGTGCCACCAGTGATTTGTCTAGCGGCAACACCGGGGAGCTGTTTTTT.

Many counts were recorded for this clonotype. V gene TRBV4-3 combines with J gene TRBJ1-1; D remains ambiguous. V lost 1 base to trimming and J lost 1 base, with 7 bases between them. There are 14 residues in the CDR3. Germline V gives CDR1 LGHNA, CDR2 YSLEER. In nucleotides, the CDR3 is TGCGCCAGCAGCCAAGGAGGCCAGAACACTGAAGCTTTCTTT. This encodes CASSQGGQNTEAFF.

The chain is built from TRBV11-2 and TRBJ2-3; D might be TRBD2 (7 bases). This CDR3 contains 18 residues. V lost 7 bases and J lost 0, with 23 bases in between. The germline V gene encodes CDR1 SGHAT and CDR2 FQNNGV. The CDR3 coding sequence is TGTGCCAGCAAGGGAGGTGGGGGGGCCTTTACTAGCACAGATACGCAGTATTTT. It codes for CASKGGGGAFTSTDTQYF.

V usage is TRBV12-3 or TRBV12-4 and J usage is TRBJ1-1, with D possibly TRBD1 on 6 matching bases. V was trimmed by 4 bases and J by 2 bases, leaving 11 bases between them. CDR3 length equals 14 residues. The CDR3: CASSYREANTEAFF. CDR3 nucleotide sequence: TGTGCCAGCAGTTACAGGGAGGCTAACACTGAAGCTTTCTTT.

This clonotype was found a few times. The CDR3 spells CAWSVGGLGYGYTF. The CDR3 region has the DNA TGTGCCTGGAGTGTAGGGGGGCTTGGCTATGGCTACACCTTC. This chain links TRBV30 with TRBJ1-2, with D possibly TRBD1 on 6 matching bases. V gave up 0 bases and J gave up 4 bases, with 12 bases separating them. This CDR3 spans 14 amino acids. Germline V CDR1 and CDR2: GTSNPN, SVGIG (reference sequence).

V usage is TRBV5-5 and J usage is TRBJ2-4; 9 bases agree with TRBD2. Per germline, CDR1 SGHKS and CDR2 YYEKEE (reference sequence). This CDR3 comprises 16 residues. Trimming removed 6 bases from V and 2 bases from J; junction bases left unmatched: 9. CDR3 in DNA: TGTGCCAGCATTACGAGCGGGGGGCCTTCCAAAAACATTCAGTACTTC. Residues: CASITSGGPSKNIQYF.

This clonotype was counted once. The conserved closing phenylalanine or tryptophan is absent in this CDR3, likely reflecting a read error. The V call is TRBV5-1, the J call TRBJ2-5; D not certain. Trimming removed 2 bases from V and 3 bases from J, with 11 bases in between. Germline CDR1 is SGHRS and CDR2 is YFSETQ. The CDR3 is 14 amino acids. CDR3 nucleotides: TGCGCCAGCAGCTTCTCCGGGCTCGAAGAGACCCAGTACTAC. This gives the protein CASSFSGLEETQYY.

The genes are TRBV25-1 and TRBJ2-6; D assignment may be TRBD1 or TRBD2 (5 bases each). CDR1 MGHDK and CDR2 SYGVNS come from the germline V gene. The V end was cut by 11 bases, the J end by 3 bases, with 23 bases between. This CDR3 region has 17 residues. This chain's CDR3 is CAPRVGAKILGANVLTF. The CDR3 DNA follows: TGTGCCCCCCGGGTCGGGGCCAAGATACTTGGGGCCAACGTCCTGACTTTC.

J is TRBJ2-2 and V is TRBV18; 11 nucleotides line up with TRBD2. From germline, CDR1 is KGHSH and CDR2 LQKENI. V dropped 1 base and J dropped 2; count of bases not matched to a gene: 12. The CDR3 is 20 amino acids. The CDR3 sequence: CASSPRPGLAARSNTGELFF. In nucleotides, the CDR3 is TGTGCCAGCTCACCACGGCCGGGACTAGCGGCGCGGTCCAACACCGGGGAGCTGTTTTTT. Based on the CDR3 plus reference TRBV18 and TRBJ2-2, the full variable domain is NAGVMQNPRHLVRRRGQEARLRCSPMKGHSHVYWYRQLPEEGLKFMVYLQKENIIDESGMPKERFSAEFPKEGPSILRIQQVVRGDSAAYFCASSPRPGLAARSNTGELFFGEGSRLTVL.

This clonotype was seen a few times. The chain links TRBV20-1 to TRBJ2-1, with 12 bases matching TRBD2. This CDR3 contains 15 residues. J lost 8 bases, V lost 4 bases, and 9 bases had no gene match. Germline values: CDR1 DFQATT, CDR2 SNEGSKA (reference sequence). The CDR3, as DNA: TGCAGTGCTACCAGACCTAGCGGGGGGGCAGATGAGCAGTTCTTC. It encodes CSATRPSGGADEQFF.

The chain has TRBV11-2 and TRBJ1-1; no definite D call. With 10 bases removed from V and 0 bases from J, the gap between germline ends came to 9 bases. From germline, CDR1 is SGHAT and CDR2 FQNNGV. The CDR3 covers 12 residues. CDR3 region: CATNHLNTEAFF. In DNA form, the CDR3 reads TGTGCCACCAACCACCTGAACACTGAAGCTTTCTTT.

This clonotype turned up a few times. This chain uses TRBV12-3 or TRBV12-4 with TRBJ1-5; D is ambiguous. The V end lost 7 bases, the J end lost 2 bases, and 9 bases lay between the germline ends. The CDR3 totals 13 residues. CDR3 in amino acids: CASKSWGNQPQHF. The DNA of the CDR3 is TGTGCCAGCAAGTCTTGGGGCAATCAGCCCCAGCATTTT.

This clonotype was recorded a few times. The chain uses TRBV2 and TRBJ1-6; tentative D call: TRBD1 (6 bases). The CDR3 length is 16 residues. The V gene lost 2 bases and the J gene lost 6 bases, with 14 bases spanning the gap. Germline V gene lookup returns CDR1 SNHLY and CDR2 FYNNEI. The CDR3 loop reads CASSESTGFPNSPLHF. CDR3 DNA: TGTGCCAGCAGTGAATCAACAGGGTTCCCTAATTCACCCCTCCACTTT.

This clonotype was seen at least ten times. This chain links TRBV5-4 with TRBJ2-1; perhaps TRBD1 as D (7 bases). Trimming left V 9 bases short and J 1 base short, with 14 bases between. The CDR3 runs 14 residues. Germline V gene lookup returns CDR1 SGHNT and CDR2 YYREEE (reference sequence). In DNA form, the CDR3 reads TGTGCCACCATCCCAGGGGGGTCCTACAATGAGCAGTTCTTC. Residues: CATIPGGSYNEQFF.

There are a few counts of this clonotype. The chain has TRBV10-3 and TRBJ1-1; D call uncertain. The V end was cut by 6 bases, the J end by 1 base, with 15 bases between. From germline, CDR1 is ENHRY and CDR2 SYGVKD. The CDR3 sequence is 15 residues long. CDR3 DNA: TGTGCCATCAGCCCCTTTGAGACCAAGAACACTGAAGCTTTCTTT. Its translation is CAISPFETKNTEAFF.

The genes are TRBV6-2 or TRBV6-3 and TRBJ1-1; D ambiguous. In germline, CDR1 is MNHEY, CDR2 SVGEGT. This CDR3 region has 12 residues. Deletions cut 4 bases from V and 8 bases from J, with 11 bases between. The CDR3 DNA is TGTGCCAGCAGTTTAGGGAGACGAGAAGCTTTCTTT. Protein product: CASSLGRREAFF.

Only a few counts were recorded for this clonotype. The V and J genes are TRBV5-1 and TRBJ1-2, with D maybe TRBD1 (5 bases). Trimming took 5 bases from V and 4 from J, leaving 15 bases between them. The length of the CDR3 is 14 residues. Germline V lookup: CDR1 SGHRS, CDR2 YFSETQ. CDR3 DNA: TGCGCCAGCAGGACTGAGGGGCACCTCTATGGCTACACCTTC. Translation: CASRTEGHLYGYTF.

The sample holds one count of this clonotype. The V and J genes are TRBV5-6 and TRBJ2-7, with D perhaps TRBD1 or TRBD2 (6 bases each). The V end lost 0 bases, the J end lost 2 bases, and 15 bases lay between the germline ends. The CDR3 sequence is 16 residues long. Germline-derived CDR1 and CDR2 are SGHDT and YYEEEE. CDR3 nucleotide sequence: TGTGCCAGCAGCTTGGCCGGTCGGGGGCCCCCCTACGAGCAGTACGTC. It specifies CASSLAGRGPPYEQYV.

This clonotype has a single count. The CDR3 region has the DNA TGTGCCAGCAGCCAAGATGACTATCTCGTAACAGATACGCAGTATTTT. Translating it yields CASSQDDYLVTDTQYF. The genes are TRBV14 and TRBJ2-3; possibly TRBD2 for D (5 bases). Between the trimmed V and J ends, which lost 0 bases and 3 bases, there was a span of 13 bases. The CDR3 has 16 amino acids. From germline, CDR1 is SGHDN and CDR2 FVKESK.

The V call is TRBV7-9, the J call TRBJ2-7; the D is unclear. V was cut by 3 bases and J by 4 bases, with 13 bases left in between. The V gene's germline CDR1 is SEHNR and CDR2 FQNEAQ (reference sequence). The CDR3 loop spans 14 amino acids. The CDR3 reads CASSFESPSYEQYF. CDR3 bases: TGTGCCAGCAGCTTTGAGTCCCCGTCGTACGAGCAGTACTTC.

This clonotype was seen a handful of times. The J gene is TRBJ2-2, the V gene TRBV20-1, with D unclear. Germline V gene data show CDR1 as DFQATT and CDR2 as SNEGSKA (reference sequence). Trimming removed 0 bases from V and 7 bases from J, with 9 bases in between. This CDR3 spans 13 amino acids. In DNA form, the CDR3 reads TGCAGTGCTAGAGATCGGATGTTCGGGGAGCTGTTTTTT. It codes for CSARDRMFGELFF.

The rearrangement uses TRBV4-3 and TRBJ2-2; 11 bases are a match to TRBD2. V was pared by 0 bases and J by 6 bases, with 12 bases of the junction left unmatched. This CDR3 region has 19 residues. Germline V gives CDR1 LGHNA, CDR2 YSLEER. DNA of the CDR3: TGCGCCAGCAGCCAAGACCCAACCCCTCTAGCGGGGGGACCCGGGGAGCTGTTTTTT. Translated, it gives CASSQDPTPLAGGPGELFF.

This clonotype has only a few counts. The chain joins TRBV9 to TRBJ2-3, with 12 bases aligning to TRBD2. The CDR3 has 16 amino acids. Germline CDR1 is SGDLS and CDR2 is YYNGEE. Losses at the gene ends were 2 bases for V and 4 bases for J; bases not matched to a gene: 5. Here the CDR3 reads CASSVMTSGGADTQYF. The DNA for the CDR3 is TGTGCCAGCAGCGTGATGACTAGCGGGGGCGCAGATACGCAGTATTTT.

The rearrangement links TRBV2 to TRBJ2-1; 8 nucleotides agree with TRBD1. The V segment lost 8 bases and the J segment 3 bases; nucleotides outside the gene matches: 3. CDR1 and CDR2 (germline): SNHLY, FYNNEI. The CDR3 is 13 amino acids. The CDR3: CASDGQGYNEQFF. The CDR3 DNA reads as TGTGCCAGCGATGGACAGGGCTACAATGAGCAGTTCTTC.

For this clonotype: One junction end disagrees with the germline gene, perhaps due to a read error. CDR3 loop: CASSLASANQLNF. DNA of the CDR3: TGTGCCAGCAGCTTAGCCTCGGCTAATCAGCTGAACTTC. V is TRBV7-2 and J is TRBJ2-7; D uncertain. In germline, CDR1 is SGHTA, CDR2 FQGNSA. The CDR3 extends over 13 amino acids.